These 13 T cell receptor beta chains originate from one sample sequenced in a study of cytomegalovirus exposure and HLA in healthy donors. PCR employed 60 Vbeta and 13 Jbeta primers. Profiling relied on immunoSEQ multiplex PCR, and the TCRdb table lists in-frame clones only, not all of them. The table has roughly 190,000 clones, around 84% seen once. The specimen was PBMCs. All receptors come from a woman in her forties or fifties in good health and CMV-seropositive.

The chain is built from TRBV29-1 and TRBJ1-2, with D perhaps TRBD1 (6 bases). Germline lookup yields CDR1 SQVTM and CDR2 ANQGSEA. The V end was cut by 7 bases, the J end by 4 bases, with 13 bases between. This CDR3 region has 12 residues. CDR3 protein: CSAGEVLYGYTF. The CDR3 region has the DNA TGCAGCGCAGGGGAAGTACTCTATGGCTACACCTTC.

About this clone itself: The identical CDR3 is also encoded by other nucleotide sequences in the sample. The CDR3: CASSPGQLNTEAFF. CDR3 nucleotide sequence: TGTGCCAGCAGTCCGGGACAGCTGAACACTGAAGCTTTCTTT. The J gene is TRBJ1-1, the V gene TRBV27, with 7 nucleotides matching TRBD1. Germline V gives CDR1 MNHEY, CDR2 SMNVEV (reference sequence). The CDR3 runs to 14 residues. The junction had 3 bases not matched to a gene; V was cut back by 5 bases and J by 0 bases.

The chain combines TRBV7-9 with TRBJ1-6, with 7 bases fitting TRBD1. The CDR3 is 14 amino acids. Germline V CDR1 and CDR2: SEHNR, FQNEAQ (reference sequence). V lost 8 bases and J lost 14; bases outside the gene matches: 15. CDR3 DNA: TGTGCCAGCTCAACGGGGACAGAGTATTTCACCCTCCACTTT. This translates into CASSTGTEYFTLHF. The entire variable domain, with the rest obtained from reference TRBV7-9 and TRBJ1-6, is as follows: DTGVSQNPRHKITKRGQNVTFRCDPISEHNRLYWYRQTLGQGPEFLTYFQNEAQLEKSRLLSDRFSAERPKGSFSTLEIQRTEQGDSAMYLCASSTGTEYFTLHFGNGTRLTVT.

This clone was counted between two and nine times. The chain carries TRBV5-6 and TRBJ1-4, with a possible D match to TRBD1 (6 bases). V lost 3 bases and J lost 4, with 13 bases in between. CDR1 is SGHDT, CDR2 YYEEEE, per germline. The CDR3 consists of 15 residues. CDR3 nucleotide sequence: TGTGCCAGCAGCTACACCGGGACAAGTAATGAAAAACTGTTTTTT. Protein sequence: CASSYTGTSNEKLFF. Using reference TRBV5-6 and TRBJ1-4 for the parts outside the CDR3, the full variable domain is DAGVTQSPTHLIKTRGQQVTLRCSPKSGHDTVSWYQQALGQGPQFIFQYYEEEERQRGNFPDRFSGHQFPNYSSELNVNALLLGDSALYLCASSYTGTSNEKLFFGSGTQLSVL.

The V and J genes are TRBV5-1 and TRBJ2-5; D is unresolved. Germline V gene sequence: CDR1 SGHRS, CDR2 YFSETQ. Trimming pared 6 bases from V and 2 bases from J, leaving 5 bases between. The length of the CDR3 is 11 residues. CDR3 nucleotides: TGCGCCAGCAAAGCTCAAGAGACCCAGTACTTC. The encoded protein is CASKAQETQYF.

The V call is TRBV5-1, the J call TRBJ1-3, with 8 bases fitting TRBD1. Germline loops: CDR1 SGHRS, CDR2 YFSETQ. CDR3 length: 15 amino acids. V was pared by 3 bases and J by 5 bases, with 7 bases of the junction left unmatched. The CDR3 is CASSSGQDQRNTIYF. In nucleotides, the CDR3 is TGCGCCAGCAGCTCGGGACAGGACCAGCGAAACACCATATATTTT.

The rearrangement links TRBV5-1 to TRBJ1-1; possible D gene TRBD1, 5 bases. There are 18 residues in the CDR3. The V end lost 0 bases, the J end lost 0 bases, and 18 bases lay between the germline ends. The germline V gene encodes CDR1 SGHRS and CDR2 YFSETQ. The CDR3 spells CASSLVPSGGLMNTEAFF. DNA for the CDR3: TGCGCCAGCAGCTTGGTGCCTAGCGGGGGTCTCATGAACACTGAAGCTTTCTTT.

V usage is TRBV18 and J usage is TRBJ2-5; 9 bases align to TRBD2. Per the germline V gene, CDR1 is KGHSH and CDR2 is LQKENI. The trim removed 3 bases at V and 5 bases at J, leaving 10 bases unmatched. The CDR3 is 16 residues long. In DNA, the CDR3 is TGTGCCAGCTCACCCCTCGGTAGCGGGGGCGGCGAGACCCAGTACTTC. Amino acids: CASSPLGSGGGETQYF.

This clone appeared once. The rearrangement joins TRBV5-6 to TRBJ2-1; tentative D call: TRBD2 (7 bases). CDR3 length: 17 amino acids. The V and J ends lost 0 bases and 0 bases respectively, with 13 bases between them. Germline V CDR1 and CDR2: SGHDT, YYEEEE. The CDR3 coding sequence is TGTGCCAGCAGCTTGGCCGGGGGGCGGACCTCCTACAATGAGCAGTTCTTC. Residues: CASSLAGGRTSYNEQFF. The entire variable domain, with the rest obtained from reference TRBV5-6 and TRBJ2-1, is as follows: DAGVTQSPTHLIKTRGQQVTLRCSPKSGHDTVSWYQQALGQGPQFIFQYYEEEERQRGNFPDRFSGHQFPNYSSELNVNALLLGDSALYLCASSLAGGRTSYNEQFFGPGTRLTVL.

The V gene is TRBV25-1, the J gene TRBJ1-2; D remains ambiguous. CDR3 length equals 12 residues. Trimming removed 0 bases at V and 5 bases at J, with 4 bases between. Germline V gene sequence: CDR1 MGHDK, CDR2 SYGVNS. The chain's CDR3 is CASSEYGYGYTF. The CDR3 region has the DNA TGTGCCAGCAGTGAATACGGGTATGGCTACACCTTC.

This chain uses TRBV6-5 with TRBJ1-5; D remains unclear. From germline, CDR1 is MNHEY and CDR2 SVGAGI. There are 15 residues in the CDR3. Trimming shortened V by 6 bases and J by 0 bases, and 12 bases separated the two germline ends. Here the CDR3 reads CASRSGLNSNQPQHF. The CDR3 nucleotides read TGTGCCAGCAGGTCCGGACTGAATAGCAATCAGCCCCAGCATTTT.

The genes are TRBV28 and TRBJ2-5, with 9 bases identical to TRBD1. The CDR3 totals 15 residues. Germline V lookup: CDR1 MDHEN, CDR2 SYDVKM. J was trimmed by 5 bases and V by 5 bases; bases with no gene match: 9. This CDR3 reads CASSTDRGTWETQYF. Here the CDR3 DNA reads TGTGCCAGCAGTACGGACAGGGGCACATGGGAGACCCAGTACTTC.

The chain recombines TRBV4-1 with TRBJ2-7; perhaps TRBD1 as D (6 bases). The CDR3 is made up of 15 amino acids. Trimming took off 4 bases at V and 4 bases at J, with 17 bases between the two ends. Germline assignment: CDR1 MGHRA and CDR2 YSYEKL. CDR3 protein: CASSLSTGPLYEQYF. As DNA, the CDR3 is TGCGCCAGCAGCCTCTCGACAGGCCCATTATACGAGCAGTACTTC.